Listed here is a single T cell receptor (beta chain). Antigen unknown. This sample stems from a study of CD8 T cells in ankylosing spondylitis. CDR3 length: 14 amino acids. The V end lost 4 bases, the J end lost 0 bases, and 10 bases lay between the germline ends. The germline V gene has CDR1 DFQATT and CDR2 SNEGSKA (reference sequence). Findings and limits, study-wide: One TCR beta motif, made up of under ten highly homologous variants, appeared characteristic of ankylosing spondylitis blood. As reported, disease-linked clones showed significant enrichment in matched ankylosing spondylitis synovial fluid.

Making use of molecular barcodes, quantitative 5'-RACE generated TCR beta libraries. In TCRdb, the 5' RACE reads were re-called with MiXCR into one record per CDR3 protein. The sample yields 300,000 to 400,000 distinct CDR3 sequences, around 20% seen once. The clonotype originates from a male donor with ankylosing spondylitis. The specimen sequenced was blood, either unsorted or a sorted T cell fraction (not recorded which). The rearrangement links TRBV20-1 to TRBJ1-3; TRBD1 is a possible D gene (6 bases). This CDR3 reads CSANTGTSGNTIYF. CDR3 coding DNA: TGCAGTGCTAATACAGGGACCTCTGGAAACACCATATATTTT.